Following are 23 T cell receptor beta chains from one sample sequenced in a study of blood T cell repertoires in COVID-19. Libraries were prepared by immunoSEQ multiplex PCR; TCRdb keeps only in-frame clonotypes and omits some of them. Of about 150,000 clones listed, over 75% are singletons. Sequencing was carried out using peripheral blood. Every receptor here comes from a man in his sixties with COVID-19, enrolled during active disease.

V gene TRBV19 combines with J gene TRBJ1-6, with 7 positions matching TRBD1. From germline, CDR1 is LNHDA and CDR2 SQIVND (reference sequence). The J segment lost 4 bases and the V segment lost 10 bases, leaving 19 bases of the junction unmatched. This CDR3 region has 18 residues. CDR3 sequence reads: CAIHVRTLRDRYNSPLHF. The DNA for the CDR3 is TGTGCCATTCACGTCCGAACCCTCCGGGACAGATATAATTCACCCCTCCACTTT.

This clone was seen only once. The chain carries TRBV18 and TRBJ1-4; maybe TRBD1 (5 bases). The V gene's germline CDR1 is KGHSH and CDR2 LQKENI. This CDR3 has 14 residues. V lost 6 bases, J lost 7 bases, and 15 bases lay in between. CDR3 sequence: CASSPSAGGEKLFF. CDR3 bases: TGTGCCAGCTCCCCGTCCGCGGGGGGTGAAAAACTGTTTTTT.

The CDR3 DNA reads TGTGCCAGCAAGATGCAGGGGCAAGAGACCCAGTACTTC. As protein: CASKMQGQETQYF. V is TRBV6-6 and J is TRBJ2-5, with D maybe TRBD1 (6 bases). V was cut by 7 bases and J by 2 bases, with 11 bases left in between. The CDR3 has 13 amino acids. Germline V gene sequence: CDR1 MNHNY, CDR2 SVGAGI (reference sequence).

The genes are TRBV12-3 or TRBV12-4 and TRBJ1-1; unclear D gene. The length of the CDR3 is 11 residues. V shed 4 bases and J shed 3 bases, with 3 bases lying between them. Here the CDR3 DNA reads TGTGCCAGCAGTTCCTACACTGAAGCTTTCTTT. Protein sequence: CASSSYTEAFF.

V gene TRBV23-1 combines with J gene TRBJ1-5; 7 nucleotides align to TRBD1. TRBV23-1 is flagged as an ORF with uncertain function. The CDR3 totals 16 residues. J lost 2 bases, V lost 4 bases, and 8 bases had no gene match. The CDR3 protein is CASSPGQVRCNQPQHF. The CDR3 coding sequence is TGCGCCAGCAGTCCTGGACAGGTTCGGTGCAATCAGCCCCAGCATTTT.

The chain's CDR3 is CASSPHQGQGAPLHF. The CDR3 DNA sequence: TGTGCCAGCAGTCCCCATCAGGGTCAGGGGGCACCCCTCCACTTT. The V call is TRBV2, the J call TRBJ1-6, with 7 nucleotides matching TRBD1. V was clipped by 5 bases and J by 11 bases; unmatched bases: 12. In germline, CDR1 is SNHLY, CDR2 FYNNEI. The CDR3 is made up of 15 amino acids.

Worth noting for this clone: The junction shows a germline mismatch at one end, possibly a read error. As DNA, the CDR3 is TGTGCTAGCAGCTTAGGTACTACGCCTGGAGAGACCCAGTACTTC. This sequence encodes CASSLGTTPGETQYF. The rearrangement joins TRBV7-7 to TRBJ2-5, with no clear D. The length of the CDR3 is 15 residues. CDR1 is SSHAT and CDR2 is FNYEAQ in the germline V gene (reference sequence).

The CDR3 is CASSSRTELYEQYF. CDR3 DNA sequence: TGTGCCAGCAGCTCAAGGACAGAACTCTACGAGCAGTACTTC. The rearrangement links TRBV11-2 to TRBJ2-7, with D possibly TRBD1 on 6 matching bases. Trimming pared 4 bases from V and 3 bases from J, leaving 13 bases between. Germline CDR1 is SGHAT and CDR2 is FQNNGV. The CDR3 is 14 residues long.

The rearrangement uses TRBV13 and TRBJ2-3, with 8 bases fitting TRBD2. The CDR3 runs to 17 residues. Germline V lookup: CDR1 PRHDT, CDR2 FYEKMQ (reference sequence). J lost 1 base, V lost 0 bases, and 6 bases had no gene match. This CDR3 is CASSLGAGGPRTDTQYF. The CDR3 DNA is TGTGCCAGCAGCTTAGGCGCGGGGGGACCCCGCACAGATACGCAGTATTTT.

V usage is TRBV6-5 and J usage is TRBJ1-5; maybe TRBD1 (5 bases). This CDR3 contains 15 residues. The germline V and J ends were trimmed by 8 bases and 2 bases, with 16 bases remaining between them. In germline, CDR1 is MNHEY, CDR2 SVGAGI. The CDR3 DNA reads TGTGCCAGCGGAGCGGGGGGGTGGGGCAATCAGCCCCAGCATTTT. This sequence encodes CASGAGGWGNQPQHF.

V is TRBV6-2 or TRBV6-3 and J is TRBJ2-7; TRBD2 matches at 8 bases. CDR1 is MNHEY and CDR2 is SVGEGT in the germline V gene. CDR3 length equals 14 residues. The V and J ends lost 3 bases and 3 bases, in that order; junction bases with no gene match: 4. CDR3 sequence (DNA): TGTGCCAGCAGTTATTCCCGGGGGGGCTACGAGCAGTACTTC. Translating gives CASSYSRGGYEQYF.

The rearrangement links TRBV9 to TRBJ2-7, with 9 bases fitting TRBD1. Losses at the gene ends were 5 bases for V and 6 bases for J; bases not matched to a gene: 9. CDR1 SGDLS and CDR2 YYNGEE come from the germline V gene. This CDR3 region has 14 residues. The CDR3 reads CASSTWDREGEQYF. The CDR3 region has the DNA TGTGCCAGCAGTACTTGGGACAGGGAAGGCGAGCAGTACTTC.

This clone appeared once. This sequence joins TRBV7-2 and TRBJ1-3; D perhaps matches TRBD1 (6 bases). Looked up from germline, CDR1 is SGHTA and CDR2 is FQGNSA. CDR3 length: 16 amino acids. V was pared by 5 bases and J by 0 bases, with 14 bases between. CDR3 protein: CASSEMTGLSGNTIYF. The CDR3 coding sequence is TGTGCCAGCAGCGAGATGACAGGCCTCTCTGGAAACACCATATATTTT.

This clone was observed once. The V and J genes are TRBV12-3 or TRBV12-4 and TRBJ1-1; no reliable D call. Deletions cut 3 bases from V and 2 bases from J, with 7 bases between. CDR3 length: 13 amino acids. CDR3 sequence: CASSLTPNTEAFF. The CDR3 DNA sequence: TGTGCCAGCAGTTTGACACCTAACACTGAAGCTTTCTTT.

The V call is TRBV19, the J call TRBJ1-5, with 7 bases lining up with TRBD1. The germline V gene encodes CDR1 LNHDA and CDR2 SQIVND (reference sequence). The CDR3 loop spans 15 amino acids. V was pared by 4 bases and J by 7 bases, with 10 bases of the junction left unmatched. CDR3 sequence reads: CASSTHRQGDQPQHF. CDR3 DNA sequence: TGTGCCAGTAGTACCCACCGACAGGGCGACCAGCCCCAGCATTTT.

V is TRBV5-1 and J is TRBJ2-2; 10 nucleotides agree with TRBD2. CDR1 is SGHRS and CDR2 is YFSETQ in the germline V gene. This CDR3 region has 15 residues. Trimming took 4 bases from V and 4 from J; bases not matched to a gene: 4. The CDR3 reads CASSTGTSATGELFF. The CDR3 nucleotides are TGCGCCAGCAGCACCGGGACTAGCGCCACCGGGGAGCTGTTTTTT.

The genes are TRBV4-2 and TRBJ2-1; tentatively, D is TRBD1 (6 bases). The CDR3 has 15 residues. The germline V gene encodes CDR1 LGHNA and CDR2 YNFKEQ. V shed 1 base and J shed 4 bases, with 11 bases lying between them. The CDR3 loop is CASSQAGGTYNEQFF. The CDR3, as DNA: TGTGCCAGCAGCCAAGCTGGGGGCACTTACAATGAGCAGTTCTTC.

The chain links TRBV3-1 (or the pseudogene TRBV3-2) to TRBJ1-3; D gene ambiguous. Germline-derived CDR1 and CDR2 are LGHDT and YNNKEL (reference sequence). V was trimmed by 0 bases and J by 0 bases, leaving 6 bases between them. The CDR3 is made up of 15 amino acids. CDR3 sequence: CASSQDVSSGNTIYF. Written as DNA, the CDR3 is TGTGCCAGCAGCCAAGATGTGAGCTCTGGAAACACCATATATTTT.

The rearrangement links TRBV3-1 (or the pseudogene TRBV3-2) to TRBJ2-1, with 9 bases fitting TRBD2. V lost 2 bases to trimming and J lost 9 bases; unmatched junction nucleotides: 8. The CDR3 is 15 residues long. Germline V gives CDR1 LGHDT, CDR2 YNNKEL (reference sequence). CDR3 region: CASSQHVAGAGEQFF. The CDR3, as DNA: TGTGCCAGCAGCCAACACGTAGCGGGAGCGGGTGAGCAGTTCTTC.

The chain is built from TRBV30 and TRBJ1-1, with TRBD1 identical over 9 bases. Germline CDR1 and CDR2: GTSNPN and SVGIG (reference sequence). There are 16 residues in the CDR3. J lost 3 bases, V lost 3 bases, and 11 bases had no gene match. DNA for the CDR3: TGTGCCTGGAGCGCCGTTGGGGACAGGGTGGACACTGAAGCTTTCTTT. Translating it yields CAWSAVGDRVDTEAFF.

Regarding this clone: The sample carries other DNA sequences with the same CDR3. The rearrangement uses TRBV10-3 and TRBJ1-1; 8 nucleotides agree with TRBD1. Looked up from germline, CDR1 is ENHRY and CDR2 is SYGVKD. The V and J ends lost 5 bases and 1 base, in that order; junction bases with no gene match: 0. This CDR3 comprises 13 residues. CDR3 amino acids: CAISQGANTEAFF. CDR3 coding DNA: TGTGCCATCAGTCAGGGGGCGAACACTGAAGCTTTCTTT.

The gene calls are TRBV27 and TRBJ1-5, with TRBD1 as a possible D gene (6 bases). The germline V gene encodes CDR1 MNHEY and CDR2 SMNVEV (reference sequence). V gave up 4 bases and J gave up 0 bases, with 13 bases separating them. The length of the CDR3 is 16 residues. The CDR3 DNA follows: TGTGCCAGCAGTTCCAGGGGAGGGAATAGCAATCAGCCCCAGCATTTT. Translating it yields CASSSRGGNSNQPQHF.

V and J are TRBV4-3 and TRBJ2-4; 7 nucleotides line up with TRBD2. The CDR3 runs 16 residues. CDR1 is LGHNA, CDR2 YSLEER, per germline. V lost 5 bases and J lost 7; bases outside the gene matches: 14. DNA for the CDR3: TGCGCCAGCAGCATATCCCGGGCTAGCGGCTGGAACATTCAGTACTTC. It translates to CASSISRASGWNIQYF.